This TCR beta chain was sequenced for a study of cytomegalovirus exposure and HLA in healthy donors. The wider study: Earlier sequencing of some 180 million T cells yielded under 120 million unique TCR beta sequences. Study findings and constraints: Diagnosis of cytomegalovirus status made by the classifier reportedly showed high specificity and sensitivity. Prior analysis indicated that the majority of TCR beta V segments exhibited productivity approximately 87% or approximately 30% of the time.

Details on this clone: What it binds is unknown.

Healthy bone marrow donors made up the donors. This CDR3 region has 18 residues. Germline V CDR1 and CDR2: LGHNT, FRNRAP. After removal of 1 base from V and 1 base from J, the junction contained 8 bases not matched to a gene. The PCR employed 60 Vbeta primers together with 13 Jbeta primers. Profiling relied on immunoSEQ multiplex PCR, and the TCRdb table lists in-frame clones only, not all of them. The repertoire includes 160,000 or so clones, roughly 80% of them detected once, and 1.4% sits in the top ten. Material for sequencing was PBMCs. This sequence was found in a woman aged 30 to 39 in good health and CMV-seronegative. The genes are TRBV12-5 and TRBJ2-1; 9 bases match TRBD2. The DNA of the CDR3 is TGTGCTAGTGGTTTGGAATTACTAGCGGGTAATTCCTACAATGAGCAGTTCTTC. This gives the protein CASGLELLAGNSYNEQFF.